The 3 T cell receptor beta chains reported below all come from one sample, sequenced in a study of pediatric ulcerative colitis. The rectum was sampled with one to two pinch biopsies at colonoscopy. This table comes from immunoSEQ multiplex PCR, and its TCRdb copy is limited to in-frame clones, with some not included. The sample shows approximately 37,000 clones, roughly 82% of them seen only once. Input material: gut tissue. These receptors were taken from a boy aged 5-17 years with severe ulcerative colitis.

V gene TRBV15 combines with J gene TRBJ1-2; 9 bases match TRBD1. From germline, CDR1 is LNHNV and CDR2 YYDKDF (reference sequence). Trimming removed 5 bases from V and 8 bases from J; junction bases left unmatched: 12. This CDR3 comprises 15 residues. CDR3 protein: CATSRSGQGLSGYTF. DNA of the CDR3: TGTGCCACCAGCCGTTCGGGACAGGGTCTGAGCGGCTACACCTTC.

Within the sample, this clone is medium-sized (0.01 to 0.1%). The V and J genes are TRBV19 and TRBJ1-5; 8 bases are shared with TRBD1. Germline CDR1 reads LNHDA; CDR2 reads SQIVND (reference sequence). V dropped 4 bases and J dropped 7; count of bases not matched to a gene: 6. The length of the CDR3 is 14 residues. CDR3 nucleotide sequence: TGTGCCAGTAGTACAACAACAGGGGGACAGCCCCAGCATTTT. Translating gives CASSTTTGGQPQHF.

CDR3 nucleotides: TGTGCCAGCAGTCATATTCCCGGGGGACTGTTTTTT. Its protein product is CASSHIPGGLFF. The rearrangement joins TRBV6-5 to TRBJ1-4; TRBD1 might be the D (5 bases). Per germline, CDR1 MNHEY and CDR2 SVGAGI. The CDR3 contains 12 residues. Trimming shortened V by 5 bases and J by 13 bases, and 14 bases separated the two germline ends.